One and the same sample provided the 26 T cell receptor beta chains below, sequenced in a study of blood T cell repertoires in COVID-19. The assay was immunoSEQ multiplex PCR, and TCRdb's table has in-frame clones only and misses some. The profile shows 75,000 to 80,000 clones, around 89% of them singletons. Sequencing input: peripheral blood. The receptors were gathered from a human donor in a cohort sampled during active COVID-19.

The chain couples TRBV5-1 to TRBJ2-7; 11 bases match TRBD2. V lost 0 bases, J lost 4 bases, and 3 bases stayed unmatched. The germline V gene encodes CDR1 SGHRS and CDR2 YFSETQ. The CDR3 is made up of 15 amino acids. The CDR3 here is CASSLGLAGKYEQYF. For the CDR3, the DNA is TGCGCCAGCAGCTTGGGACTAGCGGGGAAATACGAGCAGTACTTC. Variable domain in full (rest from reference TRBV5-1 and TRBJ2-7): KAGVTQTPRYLIKTRGQQVTLSCSPISGHRSVSWYQQTPGQGLQFLFEYFSETQRNKGNFPGRFSGRQFSNSRSEMNVSTLELGDSALYLCASSLGLAGKYEQYFGPGTRLTVT.

The chain recombines TRBV2 with TRBJ2-1, with 8 bases identical to TRBD2. The CDR3 extends over 15 amino acids. Germline trimming cut 5 bases from V and 9 bases from J; bases unmatched to any gene: 12. Germline assignment: CDR1 SNHLY and CDR2 FYNNEI. The CDR3: CASSYGTRASVEQFF. The DNA for the CDR3 is TGTGCCAGCAGTTACGGGACTAGAGCCTCCGTTGAGCAGTTCTTC.

The rearrangement joins TRBV19 to TRBJ1-2; D possibly corresponds to TRBD1 (6 bases). The V end was cut by 4 bases, the J end by 5 bases, with 8 bases between. Germline loops: CDR1 LNHDA, CDR2 SQIVND (reference sequence). The CDR3 totals 12 residues. The CDR3 here is CASSTDSYGYTF. For the CDR3, the DNA is TGTGCCAGTAGTACGGACAGTTATGGCTACACCTTC.

The chain uses TRBV7-9 and TRBJ1-3; D is ambiguous. The ends were cut back, 7 bases at V and 2 bases at J, with 12 bases in the middle. Germline V CDR1 and CDR2: SEHNR, FQNEAQ (reference sequence). The CDR3 has 14 amino acids. The CDR3 DNA is TGTGCCAGCAAGGAGGGAGTTGCTGGAAACACCATATATTTT. Its translation is CASKEGVAGNTIYF.

This chain connects TRBV28 to TRBJ1-5, with D maybe TRBD1 (5 bases). The CDR3 covers 15 residues. From germline, CDR1 is MDHEN and CDR2 SYDVKM. V shed 6 bases and J shed 5 bases, with 17 bases lying between them. CDR3 protein: CASSPTESPYQPQHF. In DNA form, the CDR3 reads TGTGCCAGCAGCCCGACAGAGTCCCCCTATCAGCCCCAGCATTTT.

This clone was seen only once. The gene calls are TRBV10-3 and TRBJ1-2, with D maybe TRBD1 (6 bases). V dropped 6 bases and J dropped 2 bases, with 10 bases sitting between them. The CDR3 has 13 amino acids. Germline V CDR1 and CDR2: ENHRY, SYGVKD. CDR3 DNA sequence: TGTGCCATCAGATTCGACAGGAACTATGGCTACACCTTC. Its protein is CAIRFDRNYGYTF.

The chain links TRBV2 to TRBJ2-7, with TRBD2 matching over 8 bases. The CDR3 has 17 residues. V dropped 6 bases and J dropped 0; count of bases not matched to a gene: 13. Germline CDR1 is SNHLY and CDR2 is FYNNEI. The CDR3 sequence is CASSPARGSGTSYEQYF. For the CDR3, the DNA is TGTGCCAGCAGCCCTGCGAGGGGTAGCGGGACCTCCTACGAGCAGTACTTC.

The rearrangement uses TRBV7-9 and TRBJ2-7; TRBD1 might be the D (6 bases). Trimming took off 6 bases at V and 4 bases at J, with 10 bases between the two ends. Germline CDR1 is SEHNR and CDR2 is FQNEAQ (reference sequence). The CDR3 is 12 amino acids. CDR3 protein: CASSYREYEQYF. DNA for the CDR3: TGTGCCAGCAGTTACAGGGAATACGAGCAGTACTTC.

This chain links TRBV19 with TRBJ1-2, with D maybe TRBD1 (6 bases). V shed 7 bases and J shed 4 bases, with 16 bases lying between them. CDR3 length: 14 amino acids. Germline lookup yields CDR1 LNHDA and CDR2 SQIVND (reference sequence). The CDR3 nucleotides read TGTGCCAGTAATCCTCAGGGGATGGGCTATGGCTACACCTTC. The encoded protein is CASNPQGMGYGYTF.

This sequence joins TRBV28 and TRBJ1-1; D remains ambiguous. The CDR3 has 13 amino acids. With 6 bases removed from V and 2 bases from J, the gap between germline ends came to 10 bases. Germline V gene lookup returns CDR1 MDHEN and CDR2 SYDVKM. The CDR3 reads CASSITANTEAFF. The DNA of the CDR3 is TGTGCCAGCAGCATAACAGCTAACACTGAAGCTTTCTTT.

The CDR3, as DNA: TGTGCCAGCAGCCCCCGGGGAGGGCAAAAGGACGAGCAGTACTTC. Translated, it gives CASSPRGGQKDEQYF. The rearrangement uses TRBV7-2 and TRBJ2-7, with 7 bases matching TRBD2. The V gene's germline CDR1 is SGHTA and CDR2 FQGNSA. The trim removed 5 bases at V and 5 bases at J, leaving 12 bases unmatched. The CDR3 is made up of 15 amino acids.

This clone was counted a single time. The chain is built from TRBV27 and TRBJ2-7; TRBD2 matches 12 bases. V was pared by 5 bases and J by 2 bases, with 1 base of the junction left unmatched. CDR1 is MNHEY and CDR2 is SMNVEV in the germline V gene (reference sequence). The CDR3 loop spans 14 amino acids. CDR3: CASSRTSGAYEQYF. CDR3 coding DNA: TGTGCCAGCAGTCGGACTAGCGGGGCCTACGAGCAGTACTTC.

The J gene is TRBJ2-1, the V gene TRBV11-3, with D possibly matching TRBD2 (6 bases). Between the trimmed V and J ends, which lost 5 bases and 6 bases, there was a span of 17 bases. Germline loops: CDR1 SGHNT, CDR2 YENEEA. The CDR3 is made up of 15 amino acids. CDR3 residues: CASSPFGGPGNEQFF. The CDR3 DNA is TGTGCCAGCAGCCCGTTCGGAGGGCCGGGCAATGAGCAGTTCTTC.

The V gene is TRBV6-2 or TRBV6-3, the J gene TRBJ1-4; no clear D. The CDR3 is 14 amino acids. V lost 2 bases and J lost 8, with 12 bases in between. Germline CDR1 reads MNHEY; CDR2 reads SVGEGT. CDR3 bases: TGTGCCAGCAGTTACGAAGAGGGTCGGGAAAAACTGTTTTTT. This encodes CASSYEEGREKLFF.

The genes are TRBV18 and TRBJ1-1; D call uncertain. The germline V gene encodes CDR1 KGHSH and CDR2 LQKENI. The CDR3 runs 14 residues. V was clipped by 6 bases and J by 0 bases, with 11 bases between them. Here the CDR3 reads CASSPRVLNTEAFF. As DNA, the CDR3 is TGTGCCAGCTCCCCTCGTGTCTTGAACACTGAAGCTTTCTTT. The full variable domain, its missing parts supplied by reference TRBV18 and TRBJ1-1, is NAGVMQNPRHLVRRRGQEARLRCSPMKGHSHVYWYRQLPEEGLKFMVYLQKENIIDESGMPKERFSAEFPKEGPSILRIQQVVRGDSAAYFCASSPRVLNTEAFFGQGTRLTVV.

The J gene is TRBJ2-7, the V gene TRBV27; 10 nucleotides align to TRBD2. Per germline, CDR1 MNHEY and CDR2 SMNVEV (reference sequence). Trimming removed 4 bases from V and 4 bases from J; junction bases left unmatched: 1. The CDR3 length is 13 residues. CDR3: CASSSGLAYEQYF. The CDR3 region has the DNA TGTGCCAGCAGTTCGGGACTAGCGTACGAGCAGTACTTC.

The gene calls are TRBV9 and TRBJ2-1; D might be TRBD2 (6 bases). CDR1 is SGDLS and CDR2 is YYNGEE in the germline V gene. This CDR3 has 15 residues. The V and J ends lost 0 bases and 5 bases respectively, with 12 bases between them. The CDR3, as DNA: TGTGCCAGCAGCGTAGCTGGGCGGGGTCACAATGAGCAGTTCTTC. It translates to CASSVAGRGHNEQFF.

The chain couples TRBV19 to TRBJ2-7; D is undetermined. The CDR3 spans 15 residues. Per germline, CDR1 LNHDA and CDR2 SQIVND (reference sequence). V lost 2 bases and J 5 bases, leaving 16 bases between the germline ends. The CDR3 DNA sequence: TGTGCCAGTAGTATAAGTCTCCCAGGCATCGACGAGCAGTACTTC. Translation: CASSISLPGIDEQYF.

V usage is TRBV5-1 and J usage is TRBJ1-1; 11 nucleotides match TRBD1. The CDR3 runs to 14 residues. CDR1 is SGHRS and CDR2 is YFSETQ in the germline V gene. V lost 4 bases and J lost 4; bases outside the gene matches: 3. The CDR3 loop reads CASSGQGAGTEAFF. The CDR3 bases are TGCGCCAGCAGCGGACAGGGGGCCGGCACTGAAGCTTTCTTT.

The chain recombines TRBV6-1 with TRBJ1-6, with TRBD1 as a possible D gene (5 bases). Trimming shortened V by 0 bases and J by 10 bases, and 7 bases separated the two germline ends. This CDR3 has 13 amino acids. Germline CDR1 reads MNHNS; CDR2 reads SASEGT. The CDR3 bases are TGTGCCAGCAGTGAAGCGCGGGGCTCACCCCTCCACTTT. This translates into CASSEARGSPLHF.

The J gene is TRBJ2-7, the V gene TRBV5-1; D is possibly TRBD1 (5 bases). The CDR3 contains 14 residues. Trimming left V 2 bases short and J 1 base short, with 10 bases between. The V gene's germline CDR1 is SGHRS and CDR2 YFSETQ. CDR3 nucleotides: TGCGCCAGCAGCTTATCAGGGTTTTCCTACGAGCAGTACTTC. This codes for CASSLSGFSYEQYF.

V gene TRBV5-1 combines with J gene TRBJ1-4; 7 positions agree with TRBD1. Trimming took 2 bases from V and 7 from J; bases not matched to a gene: 5. From germline, CDR1 is SGHRS and CDR2 YFSETQ. This CDR3 contains 14 residues. CDR3 sequence (DNA): TGCGCCAGCAGCTTACAGGGGCAGGGTGAAAAACTGTTTTTT. The encoded protein is CASSLQGQGEKLFF.

V is TRBV15 and J is TRBJ2-5, with D perhaps matching TRBD2 (6 bases). The CDR3 runs to 13 residues. V dropped 2 bases and J dropped 10 bases, with 14 bases sitting between them. Germline-derived CDR1 and CDR2 are LNHNV and YYDKDF (reference sequence). CDR3 amino acids: CATSRRDPGDQYF. CDR3 nucleotides: TGTGCCACCAGCAGAAGGGATCCGGGGGACCAGTACTTC.

On this clone itself: This same CDR3 is encoded by further DNA sequences in the sample. The gene calls are TRBV3-1 (or the pseudogene TRBV3-2) and TRBJ1-2; 9 bases line up with TRBD1. V lost 4 bases and J lost 4; bases outside the gene matches: 4. The CDR3 contains 14 residues. The V gene's germline CDR1 is LGHDT and CDR2 YNNKEL (reference sequence). CDR3 nucleotides: TGTGCCAGCAGCCTGGGACAGGGAGTCTATGGCTACACCTTC. Amino acid sequence: CASSLGQGVYGYTF.

This clone came up once. The chain has TRBV7-2 and TRBJ2-1; 9 bases agree with TRBD2. The CDR3 runs to 14 residues. Trimming took 4 bases from V and 4 from J; bases not matched to a gene: 2. Per germline, CDR1 SGHTA and CDR2 FQGNSA. Here the CDR3 DNA reads TGTGCCAGCAGCTCAGGACTAGCGTACAATGAGCAGTTCTTC. The encoded protein is CASSSGLAYNEQFF.

The chain combines TRBV7-2 with TRBJ1-4; possibly TRBD1 for D (5 bases). CDR3 size: 15 residues. CDR1 and CDR2 from the germline V gene are SGHTA and FQGNSA. Trimming removed 6 bases from V and 4 bases from J, with 15 bases in between. The CDR3: CASSSDSARNEKLFF. CDR3 DNA: TGTGCCAGCAGTTCCGACAGTGCCCGTAATGAAAAACTGTTTTTT.